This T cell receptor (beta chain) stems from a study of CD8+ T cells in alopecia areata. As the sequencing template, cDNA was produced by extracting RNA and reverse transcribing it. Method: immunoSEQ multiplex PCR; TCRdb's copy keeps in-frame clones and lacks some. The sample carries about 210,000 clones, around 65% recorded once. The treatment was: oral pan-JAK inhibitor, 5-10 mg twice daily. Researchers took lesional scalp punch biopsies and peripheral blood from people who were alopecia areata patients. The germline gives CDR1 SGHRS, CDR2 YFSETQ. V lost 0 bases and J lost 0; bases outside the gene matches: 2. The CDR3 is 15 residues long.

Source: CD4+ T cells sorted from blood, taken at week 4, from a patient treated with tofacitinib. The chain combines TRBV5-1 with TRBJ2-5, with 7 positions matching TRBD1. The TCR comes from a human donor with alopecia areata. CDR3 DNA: TGCGCCAGCAGCTTGGCTGGGACAGACCAAGAGACCCAGTACTTC. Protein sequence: CASSLAGTDQETQYF.